These T cell receptor beta chains were read from a single sample in a study of T cells in Graves' hyperthyroidism and ophthalmopathy. MiXCR, run by TCRdb on the multiplex PCR reads, gives a single entry per CDR3 protein. The table lists 600,000 or so distinct CDR3 sequences, 46% of them singletons. Sequenced: peripheral blood or thyroid tissue (not recorded which). These receptor sequences come from a woman aged 18 to 35 with Graves' hyperthyroidism. CDR3s include the opening cysteine and the closing phenylalanine or tryptophan. D genes are given only for firm matches. Size values are once, few and many counts, or a class for expanded clones, and some rows have none.

d_call: TRBD1
v_call: TRBV19
clone_size: few
j_call: TRBJ1-6
cdr3_nt: TGTGCCAGTAGTACCCGACAGGGTGGTAATTCACCCCTCCACTTT
cdr3_aa: CASSTRQGGNSPLHF

d_call: NA
v_call: TRBV29-1
clone_size: NA
j_call: TRBJ1-2
cdr3_nt: TGCAGCTTGTCGGATGGCTACACCTTC
cdr3_aa: CSLSDGYTF

d_call: NA
v_call: TRBV10-1
clone_size: NA
j_call: TRBJ2-5
cdr3_nt: TGCGCCAGCAGTGATCGGGCCGGGACGGGGGAGACCCAGTACTTC
cdr3_aa: CASSDRAGTGETQYF

d_call: NA
v_call: TRBV29-1
clone_size: many
j_call: TRBJ1-2
cdr3_nt: TGCAGCGTTGACGGAAGAGCTAACTATGGCTACACCTTC
cdr3_aa: CSVDGRANYGYTF

d_call: NA
v_call: TRBV19
clone_size: NA
j_call: TRBJ2-5
cdr3_nt: TGTGCCAGTAGTACCCGGTCTAAGGGGAGAGTCGAGACCCAGTACTTC
cdr3_aa: CASSTRSKGRVETQYF

d_call: TRBD2
v_call: TRBV10-3
clone_size: many
j_call: TRBJ2-5
cdr3_nt: TGTGCCATCAGGAAAGGGACTAGCGGGAATCAAGAGACCCAGTACTTC
cdr3_aa: CAIRKGTSGNQETQYF

d_call: TRBD1
v_call: TRBV10-3
clone_size: NA
j_call: TRBJ2-7
cdr3_nt: TGTGCCATCAGGGGACAGCTAAGGTCCGAGCAGTACTTC
cdr3_aa: CAIRGQLRSEQYF

d_call: TRBD1
v_call: TRBV7-2
clone_size: NA
j_call: TRBJ2-7
cdr3_nt: TGTGCCAGCAGCCGAGGCCGGGACAGGGGGAACTACGAGCAGTACTTC
cdr3_aa: CASSRGRDRGNYEQYF

d_call: NA
v_call: TRBV29-1
clone_size: NA
j_call: TRBJ1-2
cdr3_nt: TGCAGCTTCAATAACTATGGCTACACCTTC
cdr3_aa: CSFNNYGYTF

d_call: TRBD2
v_call: TRBV2
clone_size: NA
j_call: TRBJ2-5
cdr3_nt: TGTGCCAGCGTGCCCGGGACTAGCGGGAGGACTAAGACCCAGTACTTC
cdr3_aa: CASVPGTSGRTKTQYF

d_call: NA
v_call: TRBV7-2
clone_size: once
j_call: TRBJ2-5
cdr3_nt: TGTGCCAGCAGCTTAGGGCAGCTCCAAGAGACCCAGTACTTC
cdr3_aa: CASSLGQLQETQYF

d_call: NA
v_call: TRBV7-2
clone_size: few
j_call: TRBJ1-2
cdr3_nt: TGTGCCAGCAGCCCTACCGTTCAGGGCTATGGCTACACCTTC
cdr3_aa: CASSPTVQGYGYTF

d_call: NA
v_call: TRBV4-2
clone_size: NA
j_call: TRBJ1-4
cdr3_nt: TGTGCCAGCAGCCCACGGGGAGTGAATGAAAAACTGTTTTTT
cdr3_aa: CASSPRGVNEKLFF

d_call: TRBD2
v_call: TRBV7-2
clone_size: once
j_call: TRBJ2-7
cdr3_nt: TGTGCCAGCAGCTCGAGCGGGGCTACCTACGAGCAGTACTTC
cdr3_aa: CASSSSGATYEQYF

d_call: NA
v_call: TRBV7-8
clone_size: NA
j_call: TRBJ1-5
cdr3_nt: TGTGCCAGCAGTGCTAGAGAGGGTCTGCCCCAGCATTTT
cdr3_aa: CASSAREGLPQHF

d_call: NA
v_call: TRBV25-1
clone_size: NA
j_call: TRBJ1-1
cdr3_nt: TGTGCCAGCAGTTTACAGCTTATTGTGGTGAACACTGAAGCTTTCTTT
cdr3_aa: CASSLQLIVVNTEAFF

d_call: TRBD1
v_call: TRBV2
clone_size: NA
j_call: TRBJ1-6
cdr3_nt: TGTGCTAGAATTTCGACAGGGTGGAACTCACCCCTCCACTTT
cdr3_aa: CARISTGWNSPLHF

d_call: NA
v_call: TRBV7-2
clone_size: few
j_call: TRBJ1-1
cdr3_nt: TGTGCCAGCTCAGTTAGAGTCCTTATGAACACTGAAGCTTTCTTT
cdr3_aa: CASSVRVLMNTEAFF

d_call: NA
v_call: TRBV4-1
clone_size: NA
j_call: TRBJ1-5
cdr3_nt: TGCGCCAGCAGCCAAGATTGGGGCAGCGATCAGCCCCAGCATTTT
cdr3_aa: CASSQDWGSDQPQHF

d_call: NA
v_call: TRBV20-1
clone_size: NA
j_call: TRBJ1-5
cdr3_nt: TGCAGTGCTAGTGGGCAGGGCATCTATAGCAATCAGCCCCAGCATTTT
cdr3_aa: CSASGQGIYSNQPQHF

d_call: NA
v_call: TRBV7-9
clone_size: NA
j_call: TRBJ1-1
cdr3_nt: TGTGCCAGCAGTTCCCCGCACATGAACACTGAAGCTTTCTTT
cdr3_aa: CASSSPHMNTEAFF

d_call: NA
v_call: TRBV9
clone_size: once
j_call: TRBJ2-7
cdr3_nt: TGTGCCAGCAGTGGGGCGGGAAATCATCCCTACGAGCAGTACTTC
cdr3_aa: CASSGAGNHPYEQYF

d_call: TRBD1
v_call: TRBV29-1
clone_size: NA
j_call: TRBJ1-1
cdr3_nt: TGCAGCGTTGGGGCAGGGGGCACTGAGGCTTCCTTT
cdr3_aa: CSVGAGGTEASF

d_call: NA
v_call: TRBV12-3/TRBV12-4
clone_size: NA
j_call: TRBJ1-1
cdr3_nt: TGTGCCAGCACCCTGTGGCCGACGAGCCCTGAAGCTTTCTTT
cdr3_aa: CASTLWPTSPEAFF

d_call: TRBD1
v_call: TRBV7-2
clone_size: NA
j_call: TRBJ2-5
cdr3_nt: TGTGCCAGCAGCCGGGACAGGGGGCCTGAGACCCAGTACTTC
cdr3_aa: CASSRDRGPETQYF

d_call: NA
v_call: TRBV24-1
clone_size: NA
j_call: TRBJ2-7
cdr3_nt: TGTGCCACCAGTGAGGCGGGACTCGAGCAGTACTTC
cdr3_aa: CATSEAGLEQYF

d_call: TRBD1
v_call: TRBV4-1
clone_size: NA
j_call: TRBJ2-7
cdr3_nt: TGCGCCAGCAGCCACCCGACAGGGGGTAGCTACGAGCAGTACTTC
cdr3_aa: CASSHPTGGSYEQYF

d_call: NA
v_call: TRBV5-1
clone_size: NA
j_call: TRBJ2-7
cdr3_nt: TGCGCCAGCAGACGGACTGCCGCCTACGAGCAGTACTTC
cdr3_aa: CASRRTAAYEQYF

d_call: NA
v_call: TRBV7-9
clone_size: many
j_call: TRBJ1-1
cdr3_nt: TGTGCCAGCCTCGTGGGCACTGAAGCTTTCTTT
cdr3_aa: CASLVGTEAFF

d_call: NA
v_call: TRBV10-3
clone_size: NA
j_call: TRBJ1-6
cdr3_nt: TGTGCCATCAGTGAGTCGTTGGGTCTGGGGGATTCACCCCTCCACTTT
cdr3_aa: CAISESLGLGDSPLHF

d_call: TRBD1
v_call: TRBV14
clone_size: NA
j_call: TRBJ1-4
cdr3_nt: TGTGCCAGCAGCCAGACAGGGGATAATGAAAAACTGTTTTTT
cdr3_aa: CASSQTGDNEKLFF

d_call: TRBD1
v_call: TRBV15
clone_size: NA
j_call: TRBJ1-5
cdr3_nt: TGTGCCACCAGCCAAGTCAGAGGGGGCTTCAGCAATCAGCCCCAGCATTTT
cdr3_aa: CATSQVRGGFSNQPQHF